This T cell receptor beta chain stems from a study of CD8 T cells in ankylosing spondylitis. Study observations and caveats: As for the disease-linked clones, they showed a CD8+ phenotype and occurred at relatively low frequencies in peripheral blood. Ankylosing spondylitis blood appeared to be characterized by a TCR beta motif of several highly homologous variants. Some of the motif variants had earlier been found in reactive arthritis patients' fluid and blood.

Trimming took 4 bases from V and 4 from J; bases not matched to a gene: 8. The germline CDR1 and CDR2 sequences are SEHNR and FQNEAQ (reference sequence). The CDR3 runs 16 residues. Ten or more counts support this clonotype. Its matching antigen is unknown. TCRdb re-derived calls from the 5' RACE reads in MiXCR, one entry per CDR3 protein. The sample lists some 220,000 distinct CDR3 sequences, 7% to 8% occurring once. The sequence was obtained from a male donor with ankylosing spondylitis. The chain recombines TRBV7-9 with TRBJ2-3, with 10 bases that match TRBD2. Sequenced material: blood, either unsorted or a sorted T cell fraction (not recorded which). The CDR3 is CASSSETSGAPDTQYF. The CDR3 nucleotides are TGTGCCAGCAGCTCCGAAACTAGCGGGGCTCCAGATACGCAGTATTTT.